The T cell receptor beta chain described here comes from a study of T-cell memory formation after mild COVID-19. Study-level findings and limits: Contracting CD4+ clones sat mainly in CM and EM; CD8+ in EMRA.

Germline assignment: CDR1 SGDLS and CDR2 YYNGEE. There are 14 residues in the CDR3. Trimming stripped 0 bases from V and 2 bases from J, with 6 bases between. On this clonotype: As yet, its antigen is unknown.

UMIs and sample barcodes were carried by the TCR alpha and TCR beta cDNA libraries that 5'RACE produced using constant-segment primers. TCRdb ran MiXCR on the 5' RACE reads and lists one entry per CDR3 protein. The sample gives approximately 200,000 distinct CDR3 sequences, 16% of which show up once; about 1.9% is in the top ten. This sequence joins TRBV9 and TRBJ1-3; D gene uncertain. Sequenced sample: PBMCs or a T cell subset sorted from them (not recorded which). This TCR was recovered from an adult woman who had mild COVID-19 (a few samples of this study predate the infection). Cell type and time point are not known. DNA for the CDR3: TGTGCCAGCAGCGTAGGAGGGACTGGAAACACCATATATTTT. It translates to CASSVGGTGNTIYF.